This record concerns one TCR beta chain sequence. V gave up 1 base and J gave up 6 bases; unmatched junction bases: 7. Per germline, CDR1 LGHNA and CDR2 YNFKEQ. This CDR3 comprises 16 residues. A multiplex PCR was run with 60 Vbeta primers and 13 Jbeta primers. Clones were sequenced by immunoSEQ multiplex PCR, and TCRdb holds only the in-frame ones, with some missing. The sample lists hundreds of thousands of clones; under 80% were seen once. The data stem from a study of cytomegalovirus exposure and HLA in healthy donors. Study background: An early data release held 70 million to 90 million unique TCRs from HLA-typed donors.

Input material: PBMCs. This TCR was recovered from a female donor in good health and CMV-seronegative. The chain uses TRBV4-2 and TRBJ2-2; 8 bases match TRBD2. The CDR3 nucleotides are TGTGCCAGCAGCCAAGTTGGCGGGAGGACGTCCGGGGAGCTGTTTTTT. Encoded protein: CASSQVGGRTSGELFF.